Sequencing of this T cell receptor beta chain was carried out in a study of blood T cell repertoires in COVID-19. Study information: The United States, Italy and Spain were the sources of the acute and convalescent COVID-19 samples. From T cells, B-cell-depleted T cells, or PBMCs came the material, which was cDNA or gDNA.

Per the authors' pipeline: Quantification of nucleated cells was approximated via reference gene primer amplification. Clones were read by immunoSEQ multiplex PCR, and TCRdb kept only the in-frame ones, dropping some. V, J and clone size are those of that table, while D and trimming were read from the DNA. Here the sample spans fewer than 450,000 clones, approximately 90% being singletons. The Seattle patients, enrolled during active infection, were followed longitudinally. Germline lookup yields CDR1 MNHEY and CDR2 SVGAGI. This CDR3 is 15 amino acids long. The germline V and J ends were trimmed by 1 base and 2 bases, with 9 bases remaining between them.

Sequenced sample: peripheral blood. The TCR sequence derives from a woman aged 45 to 65 with COVID-19, enrolled during active disease. The chain joins TRBV6-5 to TRBJ1-5; maybe TRBD1 (6 bases). As DNA, the CDR3 is TGTGCCAGCAGTTACTTAGGGGGTCGCAATCAGCCCCAGCATTTT. Translating it yields CASSYLGGRNQPQHF.